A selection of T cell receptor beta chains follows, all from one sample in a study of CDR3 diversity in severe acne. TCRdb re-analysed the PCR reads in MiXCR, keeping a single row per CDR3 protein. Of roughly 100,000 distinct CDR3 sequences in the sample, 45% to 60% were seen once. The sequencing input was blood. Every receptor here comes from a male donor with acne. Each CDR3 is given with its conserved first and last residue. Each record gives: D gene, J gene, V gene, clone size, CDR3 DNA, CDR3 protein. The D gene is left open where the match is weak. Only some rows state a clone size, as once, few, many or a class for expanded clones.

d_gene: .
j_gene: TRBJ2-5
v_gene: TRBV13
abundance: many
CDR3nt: TGTGCCAGCAGCTCAACTATCGGGGTAGGGGAGACCCAGTACTTC
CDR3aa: CASSSTIGVGETQYF

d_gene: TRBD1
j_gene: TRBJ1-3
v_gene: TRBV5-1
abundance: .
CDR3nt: TGTGCCAGCACGACAGGGGGAAACACCATATATTTT
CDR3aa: CASTTGGNTIYF

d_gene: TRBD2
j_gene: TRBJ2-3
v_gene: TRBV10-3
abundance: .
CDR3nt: TGTGCCATCAGGCGACTAGCGGGAGGGACAGATACGCAGTATTTT
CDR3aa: CAIRRLAGGTDTQYF

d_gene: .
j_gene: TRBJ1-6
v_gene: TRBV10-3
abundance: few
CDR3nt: TGTGCCATCAGTGAGTCGATTAAGGGGAATTCACCCCTCCACTTT
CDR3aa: CAISESIKGNSPLHF

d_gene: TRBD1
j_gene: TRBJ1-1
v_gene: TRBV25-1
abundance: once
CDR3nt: TGTGCCAGCAGTGCTCCCGGGACAGGGACCACTGAAGCTTTCTTT
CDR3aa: CASSAPGTGTTEAFF

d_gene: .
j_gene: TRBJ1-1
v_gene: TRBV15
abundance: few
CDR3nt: TGTGCCACCAGCGCAGGGATCACTGAAGCTTTCTTT
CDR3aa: CATSAGITEAFF

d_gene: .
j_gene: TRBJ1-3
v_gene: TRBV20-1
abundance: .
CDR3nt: .
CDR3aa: CSARNVTSGRGVYEQYFGPGTIYF

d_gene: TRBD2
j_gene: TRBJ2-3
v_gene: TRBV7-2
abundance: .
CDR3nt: TGTGCCAGCAGCTGCCTTAGCGGGGCTGACACAGATACGCAGTATTTT
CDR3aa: CASSCLSGADTDTQYF

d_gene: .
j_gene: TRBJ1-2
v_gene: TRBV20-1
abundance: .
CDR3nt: TGCAGTGCTAGTATGAAGTCCTATGGCTACACCTTC
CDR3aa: CSASMKSYGYTF

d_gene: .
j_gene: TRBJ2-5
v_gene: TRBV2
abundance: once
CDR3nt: TGTGCCAGCAGTGAACAGTACGAAGGGGGAAAGACCCAGTACTTC
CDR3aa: CASSEQYEGGKTQYF

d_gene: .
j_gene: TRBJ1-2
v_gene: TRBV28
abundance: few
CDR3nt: TGTGCCAGCTATCCCCGAGGGGCGAGCGGCTACACCTTC
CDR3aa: CASYPRGASGYTF

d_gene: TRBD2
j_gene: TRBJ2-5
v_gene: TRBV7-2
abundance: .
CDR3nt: TGTGCCAGCAGCCAAGGGCCCGGGACTAGCGCAACACAAGAGACCCAGTACTTC
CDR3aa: CASSQGPGTSATQETQYF

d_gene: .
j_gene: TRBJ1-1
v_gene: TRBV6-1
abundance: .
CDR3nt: TGTGCCAGCCAGGGACGGGAGAACACTGAAGCTTTCTTT
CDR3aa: CASQGRENTEAFF

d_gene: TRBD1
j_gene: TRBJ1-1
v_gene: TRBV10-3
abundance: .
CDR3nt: TGTGCCATCCTCTCAACTGAGACAGGGAACAATGAAGCTTTCTTT
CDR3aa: CAILSTETGNNEAFF

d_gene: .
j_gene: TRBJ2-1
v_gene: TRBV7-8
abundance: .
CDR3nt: TGTGCCAGCATCTTAGAGTCTTACAATGAGCAGTTCTTC
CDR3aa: CASILESYNEQFF

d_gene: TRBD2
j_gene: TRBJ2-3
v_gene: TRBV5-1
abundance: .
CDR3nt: TGCGCCAGCAGCTTGGGGGGACTAGCGGGAGTTACAGATACGCAGTATTTT
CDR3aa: CASSLGGLAGVTDTQYF

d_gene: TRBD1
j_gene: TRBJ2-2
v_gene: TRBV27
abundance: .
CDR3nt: TGTGCCAGCAGTTTATTCGTCAGGGGGCCCACCGGGGAGCTGTTTTTT
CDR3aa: CASSLFVRGPTGELFF

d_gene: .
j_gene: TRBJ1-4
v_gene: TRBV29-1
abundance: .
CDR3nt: TGCAGCGTTAGAAATCGTCCGAAAACTAATGAAAAACTGTTTTTT
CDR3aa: CSVRNRPKTNEKLFF

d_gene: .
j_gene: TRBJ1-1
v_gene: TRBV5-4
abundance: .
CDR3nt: TGTGCCAGCAGCTTGGCAGGGATGAGTTTCACTGAAGCTTTCTTT
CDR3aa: CASSLAGMSFTEAFF

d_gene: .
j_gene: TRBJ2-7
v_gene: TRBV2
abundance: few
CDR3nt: TGTGCCAGCAGTGGGTCTCAGGGTGGATACGAGCAGTACTTC
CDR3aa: CASSGSQGGYEQYF

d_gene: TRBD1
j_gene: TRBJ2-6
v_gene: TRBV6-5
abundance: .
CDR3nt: TGTGCCAGCAGGGCCGGGACAGGGGCTGTATTCTCTGGGGCCAACGTCCTGACTTTC
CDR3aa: CASRAGTGAVFSGANVLTF

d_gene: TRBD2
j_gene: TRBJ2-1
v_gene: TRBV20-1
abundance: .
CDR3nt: TGCAGTGCGACGACTAGCGGGAGGTCCTACAATGAGCAGTTCTTC
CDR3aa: CSATTSGRSYNEQFF

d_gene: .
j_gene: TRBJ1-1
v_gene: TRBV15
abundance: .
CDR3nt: TGTGCCACCAGCAGAGACCGACAGACGAACACTGAAGCTTTCTTT
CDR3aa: CATSRDRQTNTEAFF

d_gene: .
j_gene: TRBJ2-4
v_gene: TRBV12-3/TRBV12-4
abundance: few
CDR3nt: TGTGCCAGCCAGGGCCAGGGTGGCGTTCAGTACTTC
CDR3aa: CASQGQGGVQYF

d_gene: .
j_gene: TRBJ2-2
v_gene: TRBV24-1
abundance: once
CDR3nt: TGTGCCACCAGTAACACAGGGAGCGGGGAGCTGTTTTTT
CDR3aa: CATSNTGSGELFF

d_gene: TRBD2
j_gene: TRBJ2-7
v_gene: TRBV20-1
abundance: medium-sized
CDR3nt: TGCAGTGCGAGGCGGGAGCGCGTCAACGAGCAGTACTTC
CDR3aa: CSARRERVNEQYF

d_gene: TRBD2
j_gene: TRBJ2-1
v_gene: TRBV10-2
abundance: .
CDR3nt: TGCGCCAGCATTGAGGGACTAGCGGGAATAAGGGGGAGCAATGAGCAGTTCTTC
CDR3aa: CASIEGLAGIRGSNEQFF

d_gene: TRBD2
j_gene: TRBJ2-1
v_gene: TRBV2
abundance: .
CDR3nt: TGTGCCAGCAGTGGGACTAGCGGGAGAAAAGAGCAGTTCTTC
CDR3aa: CASSGTSGRKEQFF

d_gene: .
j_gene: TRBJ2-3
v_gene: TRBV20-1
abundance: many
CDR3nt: TGCAGTGCTAGAGATCGCGTCACGAACACAGATACGCAGTATTTT
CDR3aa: CSARDRVTNTDTQYF

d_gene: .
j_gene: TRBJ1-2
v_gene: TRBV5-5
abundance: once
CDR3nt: TGTGCCAGCACCTTGGACGGCTATGGCTACACCTTC
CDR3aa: CASTLDGYGYTF

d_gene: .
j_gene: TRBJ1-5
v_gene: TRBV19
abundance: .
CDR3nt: TGTGCCAGTACCGACCGGGACCCTCATCAGCCCCAGCATTTT
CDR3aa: CASTDRDPHQPQHF

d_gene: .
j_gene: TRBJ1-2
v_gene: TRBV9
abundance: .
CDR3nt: TGTGCCAGCAGCACCCGTGCCGGGAAGGGCTACACCTTC
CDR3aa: CASSTRAGKGYTF

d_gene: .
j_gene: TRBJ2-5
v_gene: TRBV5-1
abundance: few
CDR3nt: TGTGCCAGCAGCTTGTTATCGTCCCGGGGCAACCAAGAGACCCAGTACTTC
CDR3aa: CASSLLSSRGNQETQYF

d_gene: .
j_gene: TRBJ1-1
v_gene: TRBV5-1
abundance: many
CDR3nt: TGCGCCAGCAGCTTGGACAAGGAAGCTTTCTTT
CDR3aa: CASSLDKEAFF

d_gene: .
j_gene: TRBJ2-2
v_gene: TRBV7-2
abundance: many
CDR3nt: TGTGCCAGCAGCTTAGGAGGCCGGACCGCGACCGGGGAGCTGTTTTTT
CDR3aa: CASSLGGRTATGELFF

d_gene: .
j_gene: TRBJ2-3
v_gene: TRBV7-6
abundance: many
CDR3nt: TGTGCCAGCAGCTCCACCGTTGGCCATACAGATACGCAGTATTTT
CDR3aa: CASSSTVGHTDTQYF

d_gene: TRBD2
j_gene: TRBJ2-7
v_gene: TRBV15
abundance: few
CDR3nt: TGTGCCACCAGCAGAAGGACGGGAGGAGCGGACGAGCAGTACTTC
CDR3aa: CATSRRTGGADEQYF

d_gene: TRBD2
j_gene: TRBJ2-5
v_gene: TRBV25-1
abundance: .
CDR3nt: TGTGCCAGCAGTGAATGGACTAGCGGGACTCAAGAGACCCAGTACTTC
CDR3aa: CASSEWTSGTQETQYF

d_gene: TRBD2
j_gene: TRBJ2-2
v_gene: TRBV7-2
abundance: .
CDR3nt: TGTGCCAGCAGCTTATATACAGCGGGAGAGGGCGGGGAGCTGTTTTTT
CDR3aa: CASSLYTAGEGGELFF

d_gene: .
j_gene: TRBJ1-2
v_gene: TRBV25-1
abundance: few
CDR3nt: TGTGCCAGCAGTGAATCCGGGGGGATCTATGGCTACACCTTC
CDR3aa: CASSESGGIYGYTF

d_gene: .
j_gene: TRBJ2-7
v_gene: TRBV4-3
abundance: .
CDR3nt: TGCGCCAGCAGCCAAGCAAGGTCCTACGAGCAGTACTTC
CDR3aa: CASSQARSYEQYF

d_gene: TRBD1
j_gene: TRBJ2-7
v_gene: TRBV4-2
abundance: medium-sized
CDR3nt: TGTGCCAGCAGCCGACAGGGCGAGCAGTACTTC
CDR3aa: CASSRQGEQYF

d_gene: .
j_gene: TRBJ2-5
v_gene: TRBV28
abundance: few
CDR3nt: TGTGCCAGCAGTTTCGCCGGGACAACAGAGCCCCAGTACTTC
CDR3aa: CASSFAGTTEPQYF

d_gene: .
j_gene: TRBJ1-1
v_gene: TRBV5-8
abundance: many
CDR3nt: TGTGCCAGCAGCTTGGTAGGGGCTGGCACTGAAGCTTTCTTT
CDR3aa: CASSLVGAGTEAFF

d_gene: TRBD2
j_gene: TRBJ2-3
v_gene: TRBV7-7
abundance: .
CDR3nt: TGTGCTAGCAGCCACTCCCCCGGGAGGGAGGATACGCAGTATTTT
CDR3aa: CASSHSPGREDTQYF

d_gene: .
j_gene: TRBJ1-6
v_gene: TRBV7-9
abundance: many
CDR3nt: TGTGCCAGCAGCTTGGGGGATTCACCCCTCCACTTT
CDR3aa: CASSLGDSPLHF

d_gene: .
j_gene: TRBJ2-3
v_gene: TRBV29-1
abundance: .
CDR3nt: TGCAGCGTTGAAGATCCACTAGTCACAGATACGCAGTATTTT
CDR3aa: CSVEDPLVTDTQYF

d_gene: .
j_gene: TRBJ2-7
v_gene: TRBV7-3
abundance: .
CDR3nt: TGCGCCAGCAGCCAAGATGATCGGGGCTTCTACGAGCAGTACTTC
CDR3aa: CASSQDDRGFYEQYF